Listed below are T cell receptor beta chains from one sample, sequenced in a study of T cells in Graves' hyperthyroidism and ophthalmopathy. TCRdb passed the multiplex PCR reads through MiXCR, listing each CDR3 protein once. The table records approximately 400,000 distinct CDR3 sequences, roughly 18% of them present only once. Sample: blood. Source of these receptors: a man between 18 and 35 years old with Graves' ophthalmopathy. The CDR3 runs from the conserved cysteine through the conserved F or W. A D gene is named only where the DNA matches it firmly. Some rows mark clone size as missing; the rest say once, few, many or name a class of expanded clone.

j_call | clone_size | d_call | v_call | cdr3_nt | cdr3_aa
TRBJ2-1 | - | TRBD1 | TRBV27 | TGTGCCAGCAGTAGGGACAGGGCCGGGAATGAGCAGTTCTTC | CASSRDRAGNEQFF
TRBJ2-5 | many | - | TRBV4-1 | TGCGCCAGCGGATCCGGGTCTCTGGGGACCCAGTACTTC | CASGSGSLGTQYF
TRBJ2-7 | many | TRBD2 | TRBV6-1 | TGTGCCAGCAGTCGTAGCGGGGGAGCCTACGAGCAGTACTTC | CASSRSGGAYEQYF
TRBJ1-2 | few | - | TRBV19 | TGTGCCAGCACGACAGATATGGATGGCTACACCTTC | CASTTDMDGYTF
TRBJ2-7 | many | - | TRBV5-1 | TGCGCCAGCAGCTTGGGACAGGTGAGCTCCTACGAGCAGTACTTC | CASSLGQVSSYEQYF
TRBJ2-1 | many | TRBD2 | TRBV20-1 | TGCAGTGCCGGGAGGCCAGGTCACAATGAGCAGTTCTTC | CSAGRPGHNEQFF
TRBJ2-1 | many | - | TRBV5-1 | TGCGCCAGCAAGACCTCCGACCACTCCTACAATGAGCAGTTCTTC | CASKTSDHSYNEQFF
TRBJ2-4 | many | TRBD2 | TRBV27 | TGTGCCAGCAGACCCGGGACTAGTAAAAACATTCAGTACTTC | CASRPGTSKNIQYF
TRBJ2-7 | - | - | TRBV7-9 | TGTGCCAGCAGCGTTATGGCCCTCGGCGAGCAGTACTTC | CASSVMALGEQYF
TRBJ1-2 | many | - | TRBV2 | TGTGCCAGCAGTGAGTGGCAGGGCTATGGCTACACCTTC | CASSEWQGYGYTF
TRBJ1-5 | many | - | TRBV7-8 | TGTGCCAGCAGCGAACAAATCCAGCCCCAGCATTTT | CASSEQIQPQHF
TRBJ2-1 | - | - | TRBV28 | TGTGCCAGCAGTTTCCAGGCCAATGAGCAGTTCTTC | CASSFQANEQFF
TRBJ2-1 | - | TRBD2 | TRBV20-1 | TGCAGTGCTAGTTTGGGACTAGCGGGATTAGATGAGCAGTTCTTC | CSASLGLAGLDEQFF
TRBJ2-1 | - | - | TRBV20-1 | TGCAGTGCTAGAGTGACGGTCAGAGCTAGCACTGAGCAGTTCTTC | CSARVTVRASTEQFF
TRBJ2-1 | - | - | TRBV6-8 | TGTGCCAGTCCCCAGTGGAAATACAATGAGCAGTTCTTC | CASPQWKYNEQFF
TRBJ1-1 | many | - | TRBV6-2/TRBV6-3 | TGTGCCAGCAGTTACTCGTTGAGGCCTCGTGGGGGGAACACTGAAGCTTTCTTT | CASSYSLRPRGGNTEAFF
TRBJ2-3 | many | - | TRBV2 | TGTGCCAGCAGTGATCGAGATACGCAGTATTTT | CASSDRDTQYF
TRBJ1-2 | - | - | TRBV4-1 | TGCGCCAGCAGCCAAGCACAGGTCCGAAGCTACACCTTC | CASSQAQVRSYTF
TRBJ2-5 | many | - | TRBV11-2 | TGTGCCAGCAGCTTAGCGAGGCGGTTCCAAGAGACCCAGTACTTC | CASSLARRFQETQYF
TRBJ2-5 | few | - | TRBV5-1 | TGCGCCAGCAGCTTGGGGAGGTCGGGAGAGACCCAGTACTTC | CASSLGRSGETQYF
TRBJ1-1 | many | - | TRBV24-1 | TGTGCCACCAGTGCCCAACCAGGCACTGAAGCTTTCTTT | CATSAQPGTEAFF
TRBJ1-1 | many | TRBD1 | TRBV6-1 | TGTGCCAGCAGACAACAGGGGGTGGTGGCTGAAGCTTTCTTT | CASRQQGVVAEAFF
TRBJ1-5 | many | - | TRBV4-1 | TGCGCCAGCAGCCAAGAACAATTCAATCAGCCCCAGCATTTT | CASSQEQFNQPQHF
TRBJ2-2 | many | - | TRBV5-1 | TGCGCCAGCCAATTACAGACCACCGGGGAGCTGTTTTTT | CASQLQTTGELFF
TRBJ2-1 | - | TRBD2 | TRBV15 | TGTGCCACCAGCACGGGGGGACTAGCGGTAGCCTACAATGAGCAGTTCTTC | CATSTGGLAVAYNEQFF
TRBJ2-7 | many | TRBD2 | TRBV6-1 | TGTGCCAGCACTGGGACTAGCGGGACCTACGAGCAGTACTTC | CASTGTSGTYEQYF
TRBJ1-4 | - | - | TRBV14 | TGTGCCAGCAGCCCTCGAGCGGCAACTAATGAAAAACTGTTTTTT | CASSPRAATNEKLFF
TRBJ2-6 | many | - | TRBV2 | TGTGCCAGCAGTGAAGCGGGGGGTGGGGCCAACGTCCTGACTTTC | CASSEAGGGANVLTF
TRBJ2-5 | - | TRBD2 | TRBV20-1 | TGCAGTGCTAGATCCACTGGACTAGCGGGACCCCAAGAGACCCAGTACTTC | CSARSTGLAGPQETQYF
TRBJ2-7 | many | - | TRBV20-1 | TGCAGTGCTATTCGGACAGTCCCCTACGAGCAGTACTTC | CSAIRTVPYEQYF
TRBJ2-7 | many | - | TRBV11-2 | TGTGCCAGCAGCCCAGCAGGGTTGGGATACGAGCAGTACTTC | CASSPAGLGYEQYF